These 30 T cell receptor beta chains were all obtained from the same sample, sequenced in a study of patients and donors after allogeneic stem cell transplantation. From the RT-PCR reads, TCRdb called clonotypes with MiXCR, one entry per CDR3 protein. Here the sample spans 200,000 to 250,000 distinct CDR3 sequences, roughly 14% being singletons. Material for sequencing was blood, either unsorted or a sorted T cell fraction (not recorded which). These receptors all come from a human donor who was either an allogeneic HSCT recipient or a stem cell or donor lymphocyte infusion donor (not recorded which). It is not recorded whose cells these are; they may come from a transplant donor.

This clonotype was recorded a few times. V usage is TRBV27 and J usage is TRBJ1-1, with TRBD1 as a possible D gene (5 bases). CDR1 and CDR2 from the germline V gene are MNHEY and SMNVEV (reference sequence). This CDR3 is 16 amino acids long. V was cut by 3 bases and J by 4 bases, with 18 bases left in between. CDR3 residues: CASSLGQVRRVTEAFF. The CDR3 DNA follows: TGTGCCAGCAGTTTGGGGCAGGTTAGGCGGGTCACTGAAGCTTTCTTT.

This clonotype was seen a handful of times. This sequence joins TRBV20-1 and TRBJ1-2; D uncertain. V was pared by 3 bases and J by 7 bases, with 9 bases between. CDR3 length: 11 amino acids. The germline V gene has CDR1 DFQATT and CDR2 SNEGSKA (reference sequence). Written as DNA, the CDR3 is TGCAGTGCTAGTCTTGGAGGTGGCTACACCTTC. The encoded protein is CSASLGGGYTF.

In its sample, this clonotype was seen many times. CDR3 region: CSASFGRGASYEQYF. CDR3 coding DNA: TGCAGTGCTAGTTTTGGGCGGGGCGCCTCCTACGAGCAGTACTTC. The gene calls are TRBV20-1 and TRBJ2-7, with D possibly TRBD2 on 6 matching bases. This CDR3 has 15 amino acids. Germline-derived CDR1 and CDR2 are DFQATT and SNEGSKA (reference sequence). V was trimmed by 3 bases and J by 0 bases, leaving 15 bases between them.

This clonotype was seen a few times. The V call is TRBV3-1, the J call TRBJ2-1; perhaps TRBD2 as D (6 bases). The germline CDR1 and CDR2 sequences are LGHDT and YNNKEL (reference sequence). There are 15 residues in the CDR3. V shed 4 bases and J shed 5 bases, with 15 bases lying between them. The CDR3 coding sequence is TGTGCCAGCAGCCCCTCTGCGGGACCCCACAATGAGCAGTTCTTC. Translating gives CASSPSAGPHNEQFF.

Ten or more counts support this clonotype. At one boundary the junction diverges from the germline segment, which might be a read error. The V call is TRBV12-3 or TRBV12-4, the J call TRBJ2-5, with 7 bases aligning to TRBD2. The CDR3 is 14 amino acids. CDR3: CASSLSGGEETQYF. In DNA form, the CDR3 reads TGCGCCAGCAGCTTGTCGGGAGGAGAGGAGACCCAGTACTTC.

This chain joins TRBV6-2 or TRBV6-3 and TRBJ2-2; D call uncertain. This CDR3 contains 13 residues. Trimming left V 4 bases short and J 5 bases short, with 8 bases between. Germline-derived CDR1 and CDR2 are MNHEY and SVGEGT. For the CDR3, the DNA is TGTGCCAGCAGTTCGATAGATACCGGGGAGCTGTTTTTT. Translation gives CASSSIDTGELFF.

There are many counts of this clonotype. The rearrangement links TRBV20-1 to TRBJ2-5; no clear D gene. Trimming shortened V by 5 bases and J by 2 bases, and 6 bases separated the two germline ends. The CDR3 loop spans 11 amino acids. CDR1 DFQATT and CDR2 SNEGSKA come from the germline V gene (reference sequence). DNA for the CDR3: TGCAGTGCTCCCTTACAAGAGACCCAGTACTTC. Residues: CSAPLQETQYF.

The rearrangement links TRBV19 to TRBJ1-5; the match to TRBD1 covers 8 bases. The germline CDR1 and CDR2 sequences are LNHDA and SQIVND (reference sequence). The CDR3 has 13 amino acids. The junction had 6 bases not matched to a gene; V was cut back by 8 bases and J by 6 bases. The CDR3 is CASDQGARQPQHF. In nucleotides, the CDR3 is TGTGCCAGTGATCAGGGGGCGCGTCAGCCCCAGCATTTT.

This clonotype has more than one count but fewer than ten. This chain connects TRBV6-5 to TRBJ2-7; no firm D call. The ends were cut back, 8 bases at V and 9 bases at J, with 14 bases in the middle. Germline CDR1 MNHEY, CDR2 SVGAGI. CDR3 length equals 11 residues. CDR3 in DNA: TGTGCCAGCGCATCCTTGTCCAGGCAGTACTTC. Translating it yields CASASLSRQYF.

This clonotype has only a few counts. This sequence joins TRBV5-1 and TRBJ2-1, with TRBD1 matching 10 bases. Germline CDR1 is SGHRS and CDR2 is YFSETQ. The CDR3 totals 13 residues. Unmatched junction bases numbered 2, after V lost 4 bases and J lost 7 bases. The CDR3 spells CASSRGQGNEQFF. In DNA form, the CDR3 reads TGCGCCAGCAGCCGGGGACAGGGGAATGAGCAGTTCTTC.

This clonotype was recorded at least ten times. This sequence joins TRBV5-1 and TRBJ2-5; D is ambiguous. CDR1 is SGHRS and CDR2 is YFSETQ in the germline V gene. CDR3 length: 13 residues. V lost 6 bases and J 0 bases, leaving 9 bases between the germline ends. The CDR3 protein is CASKLGNQETQYF. The CDR3, as DNA: TGCGCCAGCAAGCTGGGTAACCAAGAGACCCAGTACTTC.

This clonotype has only a few counts. The chain has TRBV25-1 and TRBJ2-4; D is undetermined. Germline values: CDR1 MGHDK, CDR2 SYGVNS. Trimming removed 4 bases from V and 2 bases from J, with 9 bases in between. The CDR3 totals 14 residues. CDR3 loop: CASSGTRSKNIQYF. As DNA, the CDR3 is TGTGCCAGCAGTGGCACAAGGTCCAAAAACATTCAGTACTTC.

The J gene is TRBJ2-3, the V gene TRBV12-3 or TRBV12-4; 16 bases line up with TRBD2. The CDR3 covers 16 residues. The J segment lost 7 bases and the V segment lost 5 bases, leaving 6 bases of the junction unmatched. The CDR3 region has the DNA TGTGCCAGCAGTACCCTGGGACTAGCGGGAGGGTATACGCAGTATTTT. It is translated as CASSTLGLAGGYTQYF.

This clonotype was counted many times. The rearrangement uses TRBV6-6 and TRBJ1-5, with D perhaps matching TRBD1 (5 bases). The germline V gene has CDR1 MNHNY and CDR2 SVGAGI (reference sequence). The CDR3 is made up of 13 amino acids. With 4 bases removed from V and 9 bases from J, the gap between germline ends came to 13 bases. CDR3 in DNA: TGTGCCAGCAGTTCCGGGACTGCCCGGCCCCAGCATTTT. Translating it yields CASSSGTARPQHF.

In this sample, this clonotype turned up a few times. V and J are TRBV12-3 or TRBV12-4 and TRBJ1-5; TRBD1 is a possible D gene (5 bases). V lost 7 bases and J lost 5, with 9 bases in between. The length of the CDR3 is 12 residues. CDR3 sequence (DNA): TGTGCCAGCATGAGAGGGGATCAGCCCCAGCATTTT. Its translation is CASMRGDQPQHF.

The chain links TRBV6-1 to TRBJ2-2, with 8 bases identical to TRBD1. This CDR3 is 15 amino acids long. Germline V CDR1 and CDR2: MNHNS, SASEGT. Unmatched junction bases numbered 14, after V lost 6 bases and J lost 11 bases. The CDR3 protein is CASRSQGAAPRELFF. In DNA, the CDR3 is TGTGCCAGCAGGAGCCAGGGGGCGGCCCCGAGAGAGCTGTTTTTT.

This clonotype was counted at least ten times. The chain recombines TRBV4-3 with TRBJ2-1; 7 nucleotides line up with TRBD1. The V segment lost 0 bases and the J segment 4 bases; nucleotides outside the gene matches: 3. The CDR3 spans 15 residues. The germline V gene has CDR1 LGHNA and CDR2 YSLEER. The DNA of the CDR3 is TGCGCCAGCAGCCAAGATGCACAGGGGTACAATGAGCAGTTCTTC. Translating it yields CASSQDAQGYNEQFF.

In its sample, this clonotype was seen many times. The V gene is TRBV6-1, the J gene TRBJ2-4, with 12 bases aligning to TRBD1. The V and J ends lost 6 bases and 8 bases, in that order; junction bases with no gene match: 5. The germline gives CDR1 MNHNS, CDR2 SASEGT. CDR3 length: 14 residues. This chain's CDR3 is CASRGTGGMDIQYF. Here the CDR3 DNA reads TGTGCCAGCAGGGGGACAGGGGGCATGGACATTCAGTACTTC.

This clonotype showed up just a few times. This chain links TRBV29-1 with TRBJ2-1; tentative D call: TRBD1 (5 bases). This CDR3 spans 15 amino acids. Per germline, CDR1 SQVTM and CDR2 ANQGSEA. Trimming pared 4 bases from V and 9 bases from J, leaving 22 bases between. The CDR3 sequence: CSVARGPGSRGEQFF. DNA for the CDR3: TGCAGCGTTGCAAGGGGTCCCGGGTCCCGAGGTGAGCAGTTCTTC.

This clonotype was picked up many times. This sequence joins TRBV12-3 or TRBV12-4 and TRBJ2-2, with 8 positions matching TRBD2. The V segment lost 3 bases and the J segment 4 bases; nucleotides outside the gene matches: 7. The CDR3 contains 16 residues. Here the CDR3 reads CASSFPAGVFTGELFF. The CDR3 nucleotides read TGTGCCAGCAGTTTCCCAGCGGGAGTTTTCACCGGGGAGCTGTTTTTT.

For this clonotype: It is likely a read error, because the conserved phenylalanine at the end of the CDR3 is missing. This chain connects TRBV7-3 to TRBJ2-1; 11 positions agree with TRBD1. The CDR3 covers 17 residues. V gave up 2 bases and J gave up 8 bases; unmatched junction bases: 11. Germline lookup yields CDR1 SGHTA and CDR2 FQGTGA. The CDR3 here is CASSLDGRDRGEDEQFL. The CDR3 coding sequence is TGTGCCAGCAGCTTAGATGGACGGGACAGGGGGGAAGATGAGCAGTTCCTC.

The chain is built from TRBV7-2 and TRBJ1-2; D is unresolved. The CDR3 is 11 amino acids. Looked up from germline, CDR1 is SGHTA and CDR2 is FQGNSA. V was cut by 7 bases and J by 11 bases, with 14 bases left in between. The CDR3 protein is CASTPQAQYTF. DNA for the CDR3: TGTGCCAGCACGCCGCAGGCCCAGTACACCTTC. Drawing the rest from reference TRBV7-2 and TRBJ1-2, the complete variable domain is GAGVSQSPSNKVTEKGKDVELRCDPISGHTALYWYRQSLGQGLEFLIYFQGNSAPDKSGLPSDRFSAERTGGSVSTLTIQRTQQEDSAVYLCASTPQAQYTFGSGTRLTVV.

This CDR3 reads CASSPGTSGSNNEQFF. The DNA of the CDR3 is TGTGCCAGCAGCCCAGGGACTAGCGGGAGTAACAATGAGCAGTTCTTC. This chain uses TRBV3-1 with TRBJ2-1; the match to TRBD2 covers 14 bases. The CDR3 runs 16 residues. Trimming cost V 4 bases and J 5 bases; bases outside gene matches: 4. In germline, CDR1 is LGHDT, CDR2 YNNKEL (reference sequence).

The chain couples TRBV9 to TRBJ1-1; D is unresolved. Germline V lookup: CDR1 SGDLS, CDR2 YYNGEE. The ends were cut back, 3 bases at V and 0 bases at J, with 12 bases in the middle. This CDR3 comprises 15 residues. CDR3 DNA sequence: TGTGCCAGCAGCGCCCTGGGGAGGGTGAACACTGAAGCTTTCTTT. Encoded protein: CASSALGRVNTEAFF.

The chain combines TRBV2 with TRBJ2-3, with TRBD2 matching over 9 bases. The V gene's germline CDR1 is SNHLY and CDR2 FYNNEI. Trimming removed 7 bases from V and 2 bases from J; junction bases left unmatched: 4. The CDR3 runs to 14 residues. CDR3 region: CASIRLADTDTQYF. The CDR3 nucleotides are TGTGCCAGCATTCGACTAGCGGACACAGATACGCAGTATTTT.

This clonotype was counted only a few times. The chain couples TRBV7-2 to TRBJ2-5, with TRBD2 matching over 13 bases. Germline CDR1 and CDR2: SGHTA and FQGNSA. The CDR3 is 17 amino acids. The trim removed 1 base at V and 2 bases at J, leaving 4 bases unmatched. CDR3 in DNA: TGTGCCAGCAGCTTAGGCTTACTAGCGGGGGGGCAAGAGACCCAGTACTTC. Encoded protein: CASSLGLLAGGQETQYF. The full variable domain, completed using reference TRBV7-2 and TRBJ2-5, is GAGVSQSPSNKVTEKGKDVELRCDPISGHTALYWYRQSLGQGLEFLIYFQGNSAPDKSGLPSDRFSAERTGGSVSTLTIQRTQQEDSAVYLCASSLGLLAGGQETQYFGPGTRLLVL.

The V gene is TRBV20-1, the J gene TRBJ2-3, with 11 bases that match TRBD2. With V trimmed by 4 bases and J by 4 bases, 10 bases remained unmatched. Germline V gene lookup returns CDR1 DFQATT and CDR2 SNEGSKA (reference sequence). This CDR3 contains 16 residues. The CDR3 spells CSATRGSGGASDTQYF. The CDR3 DNA reads TGCAGTGCTACCCGGGGTAGCGGGGGGGCCTCAGATACGCAGTATTTT.

This chain links TRBV5-8 with TRBJ1-1; the D gene is possibly TRBD1 (5 bases). Trimming cost V 6 bases and J 5 bases, with 14 bases left between them. The V gene's germline CDR1 is SGHTS and CDR2 YDEGEE. The CDR3 spans 13 residues. CDR3 protein: CASKIGVRTEAFF. The CDR3 nucleotides read TGTGCCAGCAAAATAGGGGTTCGGACTGAAGCTTTCTTT.

This clonotype was counted at least ten times. The J gene is TRBJ2-1, the V gene TRBV12-3 or TRBV12-4, with TRBD2 identical over 9 bases. The ends lost 1 base at V and 2 bases at J; junction bases unmatched: 6. CDR3 length: 17 amino acids. The CDR3 sequence: CASSLGVLAGPYNEQFF. CDR3 in DNA: TGTGCCAGCAGTTTAGGGGTCCTAGCGGGGCCCTACAATGAGCAGTTCTTC.

In its sample, this clonotype was seen a few times. J is TRBJ2-7 and V is TRBV12-3 or TRBV12-4; 8 bases are shared with TRBD2. V lost 7 bases and J lost 3; bases outside the gene matches: 8. The CDR3 length is 14 residues. CDR3 amino acids: CASTIGGVFYEQYF. The DNA for the CDR3 is TGTGCCAGCACTATCGGGGGGGTATTCTACGAGCAGTACTTC.